Sequencing of this T cell receptor beta chain was carried out in a study of blood T cell repertoires in COVID-19 (dated by TCRdb to 2019 to 2021). Broadly, across the study: The collaborator samples originated in the United States, Italy and Spain and spanned the acute and convalescent phases of COVID-19. The prospective study material was composed of cDNA or gDNA derived from T cells, B-cell-depleted T cells, or PBMCs. Subjects who had been exposed to COVID-19, were actively infected with it, or had recovered from it provided the deeply sampled blood TCRbeta repertoires that made up the dataset. Nearly every sample came with metadata listing a de-identified subject ID, COVID-19 status, age in years and sex. HLA class I and class II types, where available, came from metadata supplied by the sample provider rather than from assay-based typing. The repertoires were made available in a free public database intended to serve as a resource for research on the immune response to SARS-CoV-2. Samples were obtained from the ongoing ImmuneRACE study (first 160 participants) and from over 1,000 subjects provided by 6 global collaborators.

TCRbeta CDR3 regions were amplified from genomic DNA using the immunoSEQ Assay, a bias-controlled multiplex PCR. The original methods were these. Within the assay, amplification of reference gene primers was used to estimate how many nucleated cells each sample contained. To quantify the absolute abundance of each unique TCRbeta CDR3 rearrangement, sequence reads were collapsed and filtered. For each sample, productive Simpson clonality was calculated as the square root of Simpson's diversity index over productive rearrangements. TCRdb holds this immuneACCESS table with in-frame rearrangements only. Some clones are missing; in checked studies, unresolved V genes explain under half, and the rest has no known cause. The V and J calls and clone size were taken over from that table, and D and trimming were inferred from the DNA. This sample lists under 250,000 clones; 70% to 90% were detected once. About 1.7% of the sample is held by the ten biggest clonotypes.

The study at large found these results: Clinical and demographic metadata were provided uncurated, with the amount varying by source and participant.

Participants in the prospective study were enrolled through a virtual design, were aged about 18 to 100 years, and lived in approximately 25 United States geographic areas. In the prospective study, participants were assigned to cohorts based on the clinical history participants reported in a screening survey and a study questionnaire. ImmuneRACE Cohort 3 recovered participants were defined by two consecutive negative NP/OP PCR tests, healthcare professional clearance, or symptom resolution. Mobile phlebotomists in the prospective study collected whole blood, serum and a nasopharyngeal or oropharyngeal swab from every participant. Additional blood draws and questionnaires over an approximately two-month period could optionally be provided by prospective study participants. Blood samples from the prospective study were shipped frozen or at room temperature prior to DNA extraction. Sequences SGDLS (CDR1) and YYNGEE (CDR2) are obtained from the germline V gene. The cysteine opens and the phenylalanine closes a CDR3 of 15 amino acids. Of all the DNA, just the CDR3 is kept, 45 bases in frame from base 1. V trim: 0 bases; J trim: 2 bases; unmatched bases: 4.

With respect to this clone: What antigen it recognizes has not been identified. Base qualities were left out, and no much larger clone turns up one base away.

The sequence came from a man in his forties who had recovered from COVID-19. The sequencing input was PBMCs or T cells enriched from blood (not recorded which). The sequence links TRBV9 to TRBJ1-2, and 7 bases in between align with TRBD1. The CDR3 here reads CASSVGPGQNYGYTF. The DNA is as follows: TGTGCCAGCAGCGTAGGACCGGGACAGAACTATGGCTACACCTTC.